The rows below give T cell receptor beta chains drawn from one sample of a study of technical replicates of blood from a few donors. This table comes from immunoSEQ multiplex PCR, and its TCRdb copy is limited to in-frame clones, with some not included. Among around 16,000 clones listed, roughly nine tenths were seen once. Specimen: PBMCs. These receptors were collected from a human donor in good health. The CDR3 runs from the conserved cysteine through the conserved F or W. Fields, in order: J gene, D gene, clone size, V gene, CDR3 length, CDR3 protein, CDR3 DNA. D genes are given only for firm matches. Part of the rows lack a size; the others show once, few, many or a class for expanded clones.

TRBJ2-1	NA	NA	TRBV27	14	CASSYLGPRDEQFF	TGTGCCAGCAGTTACCTCGGACCGCGGGATGAGCAGTTCTTC
TRBJ1-2	TRBD1	NA	TRBV5-1	13	CASSFGQGSGYTF	TGCGCCAGCAGCTTCGGACAGGGTAGCGGCTACACCTTC
TRBJ2-1	NA	NA	TRBV9	12	CASSVTGDEQFF	TGTGCCAGCAGCGTAACGGGAGATGAGCAGTTCTTC
TRBJ1-5	TRBD1	few	TRBV28	14	CASSPGQGGQPQHF	TGTGCCAGCAGCCCCGGACAGGGTGGCCAGCCCCAGCATTTT
TRBJ2-2	TRBD2	NA	TRBV28	14	CATVSGSFTGELFF	TGTGCCACCGTTAGCGGGAGTTTCACCGGGGAGCTGTTTTTT
TRBJ2-2	NA	NA	TRBV6-5	13	CASSYRQAGELFF	TGTGCCAGCAGTTACCGACAGGCCGGGGAGCTGTTTTTT
TRBJ2-2	TRBD2	NA	TRBV14	16	CASSHRTSGDTGELFF	TGTGCCAGCAGCCACAGGACTAGCGGTGACACCGGGGAGCTGTTTTTT
TRBJ1-1	NA	NA	TRBV5-1	15	CASSLGGGPITEAFF	TGCGCCAGCAGCTTGGGGGGGGGACCGATCACTGAAGCTTTCTTT
TRBJ2-3	NA	NA	TRBV9	15	CASSVAGTNTDTQYF	TGTGCCAGCAGCGTAGCAGGCACAAACACAGATACGCAGTATTTT
TRBJ1-5	NA	NA	TRBV7-8	19	CASSPVLGGPAYSNQPQHF	TGTGCCAGCAGCCCGGTCCTAGGGGGACCGGCCTATAGCAATCAGCCCCAGCATTTT
TRBJ2-2	TRBD1	once	TRBV18	16	CASSPRQGGDTGELFF	TGTGCCAGCTCACCCCGACAGGGTGGGGACACCGGGGAGCTGTTTTTT
TRBJ2-1	TRBD2	NA	TRBV29-1	15	CSVAGTSDSYNEQFF	TGCAGCGTCGCCGGGACTAGCGACTCCTACAATGAGCAGTTCTTC
TRBJ2-3	TRBD2	NA	TRBV11-2	15	CASKPAGLSTDTQYF	TGTGCCAGTAAACCAGCGGGACTTAGCACAGATACGCAGTATTTT
TRBJ2-1	NA	NA	TRBV28	11	CASGLGGEQFF	TGTGCCAGCGGCCTAGGTGGTGAGCAGTTCTTC
TRBJ1-5	NA	NA	TRBV2	16	CASSELGGNSNQPQHF	TGTGCCAGCAGTGAACTGGGGGGTAATAGCAATCAGCCCCAGCATTTT
TRBJ2-2	NA	once	TRBV29-1	13	CSVEQGIGGELFF	TGCAGCGTTGAACAGGGGATCGGCGGGGAGCTGTTTTTT
TRBJ2-5	NA	NA	TRBV10-1	12	CASGDNQETQYF	TGCGCCAGCGGGGACAACCAAGAGACCCAGTACTTC
TRBJ1-3	TRBD1	NA	TRBV7-8	17	CASSLASSPGQGNTIYF	TGTGCCAGCAGCTTAGCATCCTCCCCGGGACAGGGAAACACCATATATTTT
TRBJ2-3	NA	NA	TRBV5-1	15	CASSLGVMITDTQYF	TGCGCCAGCAGCTTGGGCGTTATGATCACAGATACGCAGTATTTT
TRBJ1-1	TRBD1	few	TRBV5-3	18	CARSPHADRERVNTEAFF	TGTGCCAGAAGCCCGCATGCCGACAGGGAAAGGGTGAACACTGAAGCTTTCTTT
TRBJ2-5	TRBD1	NA	TRBV5-1	13	CASSLSGGETQYF	TGCGCCAGCAGCCTGTCAGGGGGAGAGACCCAGTACTTC
TRBJ2-3	TRBD2	NA	TRBV5-5	17	CASSDPRGLGSTDTQYF	TGTGCCAGCAGCGACCCTCGGGGACTAGGGAGCACAGATACGCAGTATTTT
TRBJ2-6	TRBD2	NA	TRBV2	17	CASGPLGGGSGANVLTF	TGTGCCAGCGGCCCTTTGGGGGGGGGATCTGGGGCCAACGTCCTGACTTTC
TRBJ1-2	NA	NA	TRBV2	15	CASRRGAGGHYGYTF	TGTGCCAGCAGGAGAGGAGCGGGCGGCCACTATGGCTACACCTTC
TRBJ2-3	TRBD2	NA	TRBV11-3	14	CASSSGTSINTQYF	TGTGCCAGCAGCTCCGGGACTAGCATTAATACGCAGTATTTT
TRBJ2-1	TRBD1	NA	TRBV12-5	13	CASGLGQANEQFF	TGTGCTAGTGGCCTAGGACAGGCCAATGAGCAGTTCTTC
TRBJ2-3	NA	few	TRBV7-2	15	CASSRGHASTDTQYF	TGTGCCAGCAGCCGCGGGCATGCGAGCACAGATACGCAGTATTTT
TRBJ2-2	TRBD1	NA	TRBV6-6	15	CASSQDRGYTGELFF	TGTGCCAGCAGCCAAGACAGGGGATACACCGGGGAGCTGTTTTTT
TRBJ1-5	TRBD1	NA	TRBV6-1	15	CASYILPGQDQPQHF	TGTGCCAGCTATATACTCCCGGGACAGGATCAGCCCCAGCATTTT
TRBJ2-1	NA	NA	TRBV7-9	15	CASSLGEEVRTEQFF	TGTGCCAGCAGCTTAGGGGAGGAGGTTCGGACTGAGCAGTTCTTC
TRBJ2-7	TRBD1	NA	TRBV18	15	CASSLGQGLYYEQYF	TGTGCCAGCTCACTGGGACAGGGACTGTACTACGAGCAGTACTTC
TRBJ2-3	NA	NA	TRBV6-1	15	CASSALTGTTDTQYF	TGTGCCAGCAGTGCCCTGACAGGAACTACAGATACGCAGTATTTT
TRBJ2-7	NA	NA	TRBV7-9	15	CASSSVGGRTYEQYF	TGTGCCAGCAGCTCTGTCGGGGGAAGGACCTACGAGCAGTACTTC
TRBJ1-2	TRBD1	NA	TRBV28	16	CASSDTTTQGDGGYTF	TGTGCCAGCAGTGACACCACAACTCAGGGGGACGGTGGCTACACCTTC
TRBJ1-5	NA	NA	TRBV5-1	16	CASSLTGSYSNQPQHF	TGCGCCAGCAGCTTGACAGGGAGTTATAGCAATCAGCCCCAGCATTTT
TRBJ1-2	TRBD1	NA	TRBV5-1	14	CASSSGQGAHGYTF	TGCGCCAGCAGCTCCGGACAGGGGGCGCACGGCTACACCTTC
TRBJ2-7	NA	NA	TRBV30	15	CAWSFNQPGSYEQYF	TGTGCCTGGAGTTTCAACCAACCGGGATCCTACGAGCAGTACTTC
TRBJ1-5	NA	NA	TRBV11-2	13	CASSNSLRQPQHF	TGTGCCAGCAGCAACAGCCTACGGCAGCCCCAGCATTTT
TRBJ2-6	NA	once	TRBV5-1	16	CASSFGHNSGANVLTF	TGCGCCAGCAGCTTCGGACACAACTCTGGGGCCAACGTCCTGACTTTC
TRBJ2-7	NA	NA	TRBV2	12	CASSEIDYEQYF	TGTGCCAGCAGTGAAATAGACTACGAGCAGTACTTC
TRBJ2-1	NA	NA	TRBV23-1	16	CASSPFFDGNLDEQFF	TGCGCCAGCAGTCCTTTTTTCGACGGGAATCTCGATGAGCAGTTCTTC
TRBJ2-3	TRBD2	NA	TRBV11-2	18	CASSLYFKASGVTDTQYF	TGTGCCAGCAGCTTATATTTTAAAGCTAGCGGTGTCACAGATACGCAGTATTTT
TRBJ2-7	TRBD2	NA	TRBV10-3	17	CAISEGTSGRIPYEQYF	TGTGCCATCAGTGAGGGGACTAGCGGGAGGATCCCCTACGAGCAGTACTTC
TRBJ1-1	NA	NA	TRBV18	11	CASQGDTEAFF	TGTGCCAGCCAGGGCGACACTGAAGCTTTCTTT
TRBJ2-7	NA	NA	TRBV11-2	14	CASTGRQWGYEQYF	TGTGCCAGCACCGGTAGACAGTGGGGCTACGAGCAGTACTTC
TRBJ2-7	TRBD2	NA	TRBV28	16	CASSLLLAGGLYEQYF	TGTGCCAGCAGTTTGTTACTAGCGGGAGGGCTGTACGAGCAGTACTTC
TRBJ2-6	NA	NA	TRBV5-1	15	CASSLDLSGANVLTF	TGCGCCAGCAGCTTGGATCTATCTGGGGCCAACGTCCTGACTTTC
TRBJ1-2	NA	NA	TRBV5-8	14	CASSFTAGLSGYTF	TGTGCCAGCAGCTTTACAGCCGGTTTGTCCGGCTACACCTTC
TRBJ2-3	NA	NA	TRBV13	15	CASSGGGVTTDTQYF	TGTGCCAGCAGCGGAGGCGGGGTTACCACAGATACGCAGTATTTT
TRBJ1-5	NA	NA	TRBV21-1	17	CASSTPGTGGSNQPQHF	TGTGCCAGCAGCACACCCGGGACAGGCGGGAGCAATCAGCCCCAGCATTTT
TRBJ2-2	NA	NA	TRBV15	16	CATSRDPGHNTGELFF	TGTGCCACCAGCAGAGATCCGGGACACAACACCGGGGAGCTGTTTTTT
TRBJ2-4	NA	NA	TRBV7-2	15	CASSFQSLAKNIQYF	TGTGCCAGCAGCTTCCAATCATTAGCCAAAAACATTCAGTACTTC
TRBJ2-7	TRBD2	few	TRBV27	17	CASSLLWTSGSHGEQYF	TGTGCCAGCAGTTTACTGTGGACTAGCGGGAGCCACGGTGAGCAGTACTTC
TRBJ2-6	NA	NA	TRBV14	13	CASSYSGANVLTF	TGTGCCAGCAGCTATTCTGGGGCCAACGTCCTGACTTTC
TRBJ1-1	TRBD1	few	TRBV30	17	CAWSRGWGQQGNTEAFF	TGTGCCTGGAGTAGGGGCTGGGGACAGCAGGGAAACACTGAAGCTTTCTTT